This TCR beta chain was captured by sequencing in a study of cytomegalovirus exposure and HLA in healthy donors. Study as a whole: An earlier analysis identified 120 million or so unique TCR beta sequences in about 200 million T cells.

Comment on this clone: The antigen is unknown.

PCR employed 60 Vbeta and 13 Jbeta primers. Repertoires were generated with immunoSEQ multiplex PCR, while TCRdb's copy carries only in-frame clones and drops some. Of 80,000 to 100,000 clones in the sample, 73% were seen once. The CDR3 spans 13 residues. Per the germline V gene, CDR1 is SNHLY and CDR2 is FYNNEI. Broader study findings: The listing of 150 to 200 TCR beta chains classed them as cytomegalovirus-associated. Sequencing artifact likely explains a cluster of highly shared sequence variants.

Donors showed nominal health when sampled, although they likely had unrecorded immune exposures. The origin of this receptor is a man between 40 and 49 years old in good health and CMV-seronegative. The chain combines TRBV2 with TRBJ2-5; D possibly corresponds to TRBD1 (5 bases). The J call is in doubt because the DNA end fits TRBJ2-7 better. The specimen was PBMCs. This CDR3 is CASSEGRAYEQYF. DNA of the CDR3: TGTGCCAGCAGTGAAGGCAGGGCCTACGAGCAGTACTTC.